A single sample is the source of the 10 T cell receptor beta chains below, sequenced in a study of OX40 agonist ivuxolimab in advanced cancers. Generated by immunoSEQ multiplex PCR, the TCRdb table keeps only in-frame clones and is missing some. This table has about 66,000 clones, 75% to 80% appearing once. The input for sequencing was CD4+ or CD8+ T cells sorted from blood, taken in a trial of the OX40 agonist ivuxolimab. Every receptor here comes from an adult with an advanced solid tumor such as melanoma, head and neck, liver or kidney cancer.

Only a few counts were recorded for this clone. V and J are TRBV19 and TRBJ1-5, with a possible D match to TRBD1 (6 bases). Germline V CDR1 and CDR2: LNHDA, SQIVND (reference sequence). CDR3 size: 13 residues. V lost 9 bases, J lost 2 bases, and 11 bases lay in between. This CDR3 reads CASRRTGNQPQHF. CDR3 DNA sequence: TGTGCCAGCCGCCGGACAGGCAATCAGCCCCAGCATTTT.

The chain employs TRBV19 and TRBJ2-2, with D tentatively TRBD2 (5 bases). Germline CDR1 reads LNHDA; CDR2 reads SQIVND (reference sequence). CDR3 size: 15 residues. Trimming took 4 bases from V and 5 from J, leaving 14 bases between them. As DNA, the CDR3 is TGTGCCAGTAGTAGGGGTCGGGATTGGACCGGGGAGCTGTTTTTT. The encoded protein is CASSRGRDWTGELFF.

V usage is TRBV6-1 and J usage is TRBJ2-7; perhaps TRBD1 as D (6 bases). The CDR3 is 15 residues long. The V gene lost 8 bases and the J gene lost 4 bases, with 21 bases spanning the gap. Germline values: CDR1 MNHNS, CDR2 SASEGT. As DNA, the CDR3 is TGTGCCAGCTGGCCTTTCGAGAGGGGACAATACGAGCAGTACTTC. Translated, it gives CASWPFERGQYEQYF.

V gene TRBV6-4 combines with J gene TRBJ2-3; the D gene could be TRBD1 or TRBD2 (6 bases each). The V end was cut by 6 bases, the J end by 4 bases, with 11 bases between. CDR3 size: 13 residues. CDR1 is MRHNA, CDR2 SNTAGT, per germline. The CDR3 region has the DNA TGTGCCAGCAGCCGAGGGGGGTCAGATACGCAGTATTTT. Translating it yields CASSRGGSDTQYF.

The chain has TRBV30 and TRBJ1-3; no clear D. Trimming took 2 bases from V and 0 from J, leaving 5 bases between them. Germline CDR1 reads GTSNPN; CDR2 reads SVGIG (reference sequence). The CDR3 is 13 amino acids. CDR3 sequence reads: CAWSRGSGNTIYF. The CDR3 DNA is TGTGCCTGGAGTCGCGGCTCTGGAAACACCATATATTTT. The whole variable domain, filled in from reference TRBV30 and TRBJ1-3, reads SQTIHQWPATLVQPVGSPLSLECTVEGTSNPNLYWYRQAAGRGLQLLFYSVGIGQISSEVPQNLSASRPQDRQFILSSKKLLLSDSGFYLCAWSRGSGNTIYFGEGSWLTVV.

The chain employs TRBV23-1 and TRBJ2-3, with 7 nucleotides matching TRBD1. TRBV23-1 is noted as an ORF with a role that remains uncertain. The junction had 8 bases not matched to a gene; V was cut back by 0 bases and J by 5 bases. This CDR3 has 16 residues. The CDR3 sequence is CASSQSWTGQRDTQYF. CDR3 DNA sequence: TGCGCCAGCAGTCAATCGTGGACAGGTCAGAGAGATACGCAGTATTTT.

V and J are TRBV19 and TRBJ2-3, with 7 bases that match TRBD2. J lost 4 bases, V lost 4 bases, and 2 bases had no gene match. The CDR3 covers 13 residues. Germline V CDR1 and CDR2: LNHDA, SQIVND (reference sequence). The CDR3 DNA reads as TGTGCCAGTAGTACTCTAGCGGCAGATACGCAGTATTTT. Its translation: CASSTLAADTQYF.

V is TRBV5-6 and J is TRBJ1-2, with D hard to call. V dropped 0 bases and J dropped 3 bases, with 0 bases sitting between them. The CDR3 consists of 11 residues. CDR1 is SGHDT, CDR2 YYEEEE, per germline. The CDR3 reads CASSLDYGYTF. CDR3 DNA sequence: TGTGCCAGCAGCTTGGACTATGGCTACACCTTC.

CDR3 sequence: CASSSGGSSTDTQYF. The DNA of the CDR3 is TGCGCCAGTTCAAGCGGGGGCTCTAGCACAGATACGCAGTATTTT. The V call is TRBV5-1, the J call TRBJ2-3, with 8 bases lining up with TRBD2. V lost 8 bases, J lost 0 bases, and 8 bases stayed unmatched. Germline assignment: CDR1 SGHRS and CDR2 YFSETQ. The CDR3 consists of 15 residues.

This chain joins TRBV13 and TRBJ1-1; D unclear. Germline CDR1 is PRHDT and CDR2 is FYEKMQ (reference sequence). V was clipped by 0 bases and J by 6 bases, with 14 bases between them. CDR3 length: 15 residues. The CDR3 DNA reads TGTGCCAGCAGCTTAGGATCGACCAGAGTAGCTGAAGCTTTCTTT. The encoded protein is CASSLGSTRVAEAFF. Full variable domain (outside the CDR3, taken from reference TRBV13 and TRBJ1-1): AAGVIQSPRHLIKEKRETATLKCYPIPRHDTVYWYQQGPGQDPQFLISFYEKMQSDKGSIPDRFSAQQFSDYHSELNMSSLELGDSALYFCASSLGSTRVAEAFFGQGTRLTVV.